A selection of T cell receptor beta chains follows, all from one sample in a study of beta chain features in type 1 diabetes. Profiled with immunoSEQ multiplex PCR; TCRdb holds only in-frame clones, not every one. The sample yields a few hundred thousand clones, 16% seen once. The source material was naive CD4+ T cells from blood. The receptors here all came from a man aged 25 to 45 with type 1 diabetes. CDR3s include the opening cysteine and the closing phenylalanine or tryptophan. D genes are given only for firm matches. Size is omitted from some rows. Given values are once, few, many or a class for expanded clones.

d_gene	v_gene	j_gene	abundance	CDR3aa	CDR3nt
-	TRBV19	TRBJ2-3	-	CASGHYTDTQYF	TGTGCCAGCGGCCACTACACAGATACGCAGTATTTT
-	TRBV30	TRBJ1-4	-	CAWSRNEKLFF	TGTGCCTGGAGTCGGAATGAAAAACTGTTTTTT
-	TRBV29-1	TRBJ2-3	few	CSVNTRQEGTQYF	TGCAGCGTTAATACCAGACAGGAAGGTACGCAGTATTTT
TRBD1	TRBV6-5	TRBJ2-4	-	CASSYGTGKNIQYF	TGTGCCAGCAGTTATGGGACAGGGAAAAACATTCAGTACTTC
-	TRBV29-1	TRBJ2-1	-	CSVAGPAGNEQFF	TGCAGCGTTGCGGGACCAGCCGGCAATGAGCAGTTCTTC
-	TRBV10-3	TRBJ2-6	-	CAISGDSHGLGSSGANVLTF	TGTGCCATCAGTGGGGATTCCCACGGACTGGGAAGCTCTGGGGCCAACGTCCTGACTTTC
-	TRBV30	TRBJ1-1	-	CAWSVASEAFF	TGTGCCTGGAGTGTGGCGTCTGAAGCTTTCTTT
-	TRBV6-5	TRBJ2-1	-	CASSRETSSYNEQFF	TGTGCCAGCAGTAGAGAGACGAGCTCCTACAATGAGCAGTTCTTC
TRBD1	TRBV7-2	TRBJ2-1	-	CASSIDSGTEVYNEQFF	TGTGCCAGCAGCATCGACTCCGGGACAGAGGTCTACAATGAGCAGTTCTTC
-	TRBV7-2	TRBJ2-5	-	CASSSRTVQETQYF	TGTGCCAGCAGCAGTCGGACAGTCCAAGAGACCCAGTACTTC
-	TRBV29-1	TRBJ2-2	-	CSVRNTGELFF	TGCAGCGTTAGGAACACCGGGGAGCTGTTTTTT
-	TRBV7-9	TRBJ2-2	-	CASSLAGPNTGELFF	TGTGCCAGCAGCTTGGCAGGGCCAAACACCGGGGAGCTGTTTTTT
TRBD2	TRBV5-4	TRBJ2-3	-	CASSTGLAGVGDTQYF	TGTGCCAGCAGCACGGGACTAGCGGGAGTCGGAGATACGCAGTATTTT
TRBD1	TRBV4-3	TRBJ2-1	-	CASSQDGTVPPYNEQFF	TGCGCCAGCAGCCAAGATGGGACAGTCCCGCCATACAATGAGCAGTTCTTC
-	TRBV28	TRBJ2-6	-	CASSPFRGANVLTF	TGTGCCAGCAGCCCCTTTCGGGGGGCCAACGTCCTGACTTTC
-	TRBV5-4	TRBJ2-3	-	CASSLAVREMADTQYF	TGTGCCAGCAGCTTGGCTGTCAGGGAAATGGCAGATACGCAGTATTTT
-	TRBV19	TRBJ2-5	-	CASSFDWKETQYF	TGTGCCAGTAGTTTCGACTGGAAAGAGACCCAGTACTTC
TRBD1	TRBV18	TRBJ2-7	-	CASSPGTGDHEQYF	TGTGCCAGCTCACCCGGGACAGGGGACCACGAGCAGTACTTC
-	TRBV18	TRBJ2-1	few	CASSPITGPSYNEQFF	TGTGCCAGCTCACCAATCACCGGCCCGAGTTACAATGAGCAGTTCTTC